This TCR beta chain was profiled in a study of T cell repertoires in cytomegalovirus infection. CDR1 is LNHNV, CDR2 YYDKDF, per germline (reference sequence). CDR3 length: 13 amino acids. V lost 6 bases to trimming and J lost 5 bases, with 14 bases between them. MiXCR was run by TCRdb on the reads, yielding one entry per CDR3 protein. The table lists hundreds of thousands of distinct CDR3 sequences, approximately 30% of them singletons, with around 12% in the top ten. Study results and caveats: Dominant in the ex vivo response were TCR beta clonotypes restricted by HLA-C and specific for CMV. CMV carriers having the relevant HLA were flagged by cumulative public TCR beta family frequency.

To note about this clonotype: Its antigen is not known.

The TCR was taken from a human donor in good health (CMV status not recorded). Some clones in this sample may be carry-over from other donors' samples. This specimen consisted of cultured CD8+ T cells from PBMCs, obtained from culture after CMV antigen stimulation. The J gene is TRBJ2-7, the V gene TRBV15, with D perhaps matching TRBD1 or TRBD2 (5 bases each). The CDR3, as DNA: TGTGCCACCAGACGGGACCGCGCGAACGAGCAGTACTTC. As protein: CATRRDRANEQYF.